A selection of T cell receptor beta chains follows, all from one sample in a study of cytomegalovirus exposure and HLA in healthy donors. Profiling relied on immunoSEQ multiplex PCR, and the TCRdb table lists in-frame clones only, not all of them. This table holds under 85,000 clones, around 68% found once. What was sequenced was PBMCs. The receptor source for this set is a woman between 25 and 40 years old in good health and CMV-seronegative. Both conserved end residues are part of each CDR3. The order of the fields is clone size, D gene, V gene, J gene, CDR3 protein, CDR3 DNA. A D gene is named only where the DNA matches it firmly. Size values are once, few and many counts, or a class for expanded clones, and some rows have none.

clone_size: NA; d_call: NA; v_call: TRBV6-4; j_call: TRBJ2-6; cdr3_aa: CASSGSSGANVLTF; cdr3_nt: TGTGCCAGCAGTGGGAGCTCTGGGGCCAACGTCCTGACTTTC
clone_size: few; d_call: TRBD1; v_call: TRBV28; j_call: TRBJ2-7; cdr3_aa: CASSLSRTGSNEQYF; cdr3_nt: TGTGCCAGCAGTTTATCCAGGACAGGGTCGAACGAGCAGTACTTC
clone_size: NA; d_call: NA; v_call: TRBV2; j_call: TRBJ2-5; cdr3_aa: CASTGLETQYF; cdr3_nt: TGTGCCAGCACGGGGTTGGAGACCCAGTACTTC
clone_size: NA; d_call: TRBD2; v_call: TRBV5-1; j_call: TRBJ2-1; cdr3_aa: CASSLLGLTYNEQFF; cdr3_nt: TGCGCCAGCAGCTTGCTGGGACTAACCTACAATGAGCAGTTCTTC
clone_size: NA; d_call: TRBD1; v_call: TRBV28; j_call: TRBJ1-6; cdr3_aa: CASKLSSGTGDFNSPLHF; cdr3_nt: TGTGCCAGCAAACTCTCCTCCGGGACAGGGGACTTTAATTCCCCCCTCCACTTT
clone_size: NA; d_call: NA; v_call: TRBV27; j_call: TRBJ2-7; cdr3_aa: CASSSSRGSYEQYF; cdr3_nt: TGTGCCAGCAGTTCCTCCAGGGGATCCTACGAGCAGTACTTC
clone_size: once; d_call: NA; v_call: TRBV5-1; j_call: TRBJ1-1; cdr3_aa: CASSLAGGNTEAFF; cdr3_nt: TGCGCCAGCAGCTTGGCTGGAGGGAACACTGAAGCTTTCTTT
clone_size: NA; d_call: NA; v_call: TRBV9; j_call: TRBJ2-1; cdr3_aa: CASSVVSSSYNEQFF; cdr3_nt: TGTGCCAGCAGCGTAGTTTCTAGCTCCTACAATGAGCAGTTCTTC
clone_size: NA; d_call: TRBD2; v_call: TRBV2; j_call: TRBJ2-7; cdr3_aa: CASSENLAGGEQYF; cdr3_nt: TGTGCCAGCAGTGAAAATCTAGCGGGGGGGGAGCAGTACTTC
clone_size: few; d_call: TRBD1; v_call: TRBV27; j_call: TRBJ2-7; cdr3_aa: CASRIRDRAYEQYF; cdr3_nt: TGTGCCAGCAGGATACGGGACAGGGCCTACGAGCAGTACTTC
clone_size: once; d_call: NA; v_call: TRBV5-1; j_call: TRBJ1-4; cdr3_aa: CASSLRGTVLFF; cdr3_nt: TGCGCCAGCAGCTTGCGGGGGACGGTACTGTTTTTT
clone_size: NA; d_call: TRBD1; v_call: TRBV7-3; j_call: TRBJ1-1; cdr3_aa: CASSSGTGVNTEAFF; cdr3_nt: TGTGCCAGCAGCTCCGGGACAGGAGTGAACACTGAAGCTTTCTTT
clone_size: NA; d_call: NA; v_call: TRBV5-4; j_call: TRBJ1-1; cdr3_aa: CASSLVRQSNTEAFF; cdr3_nt: TGTGCCAGCAGCTTGGTGCGGCAGTCGAACACTGAAGCTTTCTTT
clone_size: NA; d_call: NA; v_call: TRBV7-2; j_call: TRBJ1-1; cdr3_aa: CASSFPRSGGGDTEAFF; cdr3_nt: TGTGCCAGCAGCTTCCCGCGGTCCGGAGGAGGGGACACTGAAGCTTTCTTT
clone_size: NA; d_call: NA; v_call: TRBV6-1; j_call: TRBJ1-1; cdr3_aa: CASSENHIEAFF; cdr3_nt: TGTGCCAGCAGTGAAAACCACATCGAAGCTTTCTTT
clone_size: NA; d_call: NA; v_call: TRBV28; j_call: TRBJ2-4; cdr3_aa: CASTPGPYF; cdr3_nt: TGTGCCAGCACTCCGGGTCCTTACTTC
clone_size: NA; d_call: NA; v_call: TRBV7-2; j_call: TRBJ2-1; cdr3_aa: CASSLRRLEFDEQFF; cdr3_nt: TGTGCCAGCAGCTTAAGGAGACTAGAATTTGATGAGCAGTTCTTC
clone_size: NA; d_call: TRBD2; v_call: TRBV4-2; j_call: TRBJ2-1; cdr3_aa: CASSQLAGGRDEQFF; cdr3_nt: TGTGCCAGCAGCCAACTAGCGGGGGGGCGGGATGAGCAGTTCTTC
clone_size: NA; d_call: TRBD2; v_call: TRBV27; j_call: TRBJ2-5; cdr3_aa: CASSLWSSGVKETQYF; cdr3_nt: TGTGCCAGCAGTTTATGGAGTAGCGGGGTTAAAGAGACCCAGTACTTC
clone_size: NA; d_call: NA; v_call: TRBV6-5; j_call: TRBJ1-4; cdr3_aa: CASRGVRENEKLFF; cdr3_nt: TGTGCCAGCCGGGGGGTCAGGGAAAATGAAAAACTGTTTTTT
clone_size: NA; d_call: TRBD2; v_call: TRBV5-1; j_call: TRBJ2-1; cdr3_aa: CASSTSGGPNEQFF; cdr3_nt: TGCGCCAGCAGCACCAGCGGGGGGCCCAATGAGCAGTTCTTC
clone_size: NA; d_call: TRBD2; v_call: TRBV2; j_call: TRBJ2-1; cdr3_aa: CASSSGLAGGNEQFF; cdr3_nt: TGTGCCAGCAGCTCCGGACTAGCTGGAGGCAATGAGCAGTTCTTC
clone_size: NA; d_call: NA; v_call: TRBV7-3; j_call: TRBJ2-1; cdr3_aa: CASSLRASSSYNEQFF; cdr3_nt: TGTGCCAGCAGCCTCAGGGCCTCAAGCTCCTACAATGAGCAGTTCTTC
clone_size: NA; d_call: NA; v_call: TRBV10-1; j_call: TRBJ2-3; cdr3_aa: CASSELTPAGATDTQYF; cdr3_nt: TGCGCCAGCAGTGAGTTGACCCCGGCGGGGGCGACGGATACGCAGTATTTT
clone_size: NA; d_call: NA; v_call: TRBV7-9; j_call: TRBJ1-2; cdr3_aa: CASSPHRGGAKYGYTF; cdr3_nt: TGTGCCAGCAGCCCCCATCGGGGGGGCGCCAAGTATGGCTACACCTTC
clone_size: NA; d_call: TRBD1; v_call: TRBV10-3; j_call: TRBJ2-2; cdr3_aa: CAIRMTGEATGELFF; cdr3_nt: TGTGCCATCAGGATGACAGGGGAAGCGACCGGGGAGCTGTTTTTT
clone_size: few; d_call: TRBD1; v_call: TRBV5-4; j_call: TRBJ1-5; cdr3_aa: CASSFGGQTSNQPQHF; cdr3_nt: TGTGCCAGCAGCTTCGGGGGACAGACTAGCAATCAGCCCCAGCATTTT
clone_size: NA; d_call: NA; v_call: TRBV5-8; j_call: TRBJ1-6; cdr3_aa: CASSLGQIFNSPLHF; cdr3_nt: TGTGCCAGCAGCTTGGGACAGATTTTTAATTCACCCCTCCACTTT
clone_size: NA; d_call: TRBD1; v_call: TRBV2; j_call: TRBJ1-2; cdr3_aa: CASTPTWTGNYGYTF; cdr3_nt: TGTGCCAGCACCCCGACTTGGACAGGGAACTATGGCTACACCTTC
clone_size: NA; d_call: NA; v_call: TRBV11-2; j_call: TRBJ1-5; cdr3_aa: CASSPTGSNQPQHF; cdr3_nt: TGTGCCAGCAGCCCCACAGGTAGCAATCAGCCCCAGCATTTT
clone_size: NA; d_call: NA; v_call: TRBV9; j_call: TRBJ1-2; cdr3_aa: CASAVDNTPYGYTF; cdr3_nt: TGTGCCAGCGCGGTAGATAACACACCTTATGGCTACACCTTC
clone_size: NA; d_call: NA; v_call: TRBV15; j_call: TRBJ1-5; cdr3_aa: CATSEGGRNQPQHF; cdr3_nt: TGTGCCACCAGCGAGGGCGGCAGGAATCAGCCCCAGCATTTT
clone_size: NA; d_call: NA; v_call: TRBV20-1; j_call: TRBJ1-1; cdr3_aa: CSARRNEAFF; cdr3_nt: TGCAGTGCTAGACGTAATGAAGCTTTCTTT
clone_size: NA; d_call: NA; v_call: TRBV9; j_call: TRBJ2-1; cdr3_aa: CASSVAVAVSYNEQFF; cdr3_nt: TGTGCCAGCAGCGTAGCGGTAGCGGTCTCCTACAATGAGCAGTTCTTC
clone_size: NA; d_call: TRBD1; v_call: TRBV5-1; j_call: TRBJ2-7; cdr3_aa: CASSSDRGFYEQYF; cdr3_nt: TGCGCCAGCAGCTCGGACAGGGGATTCTACGAGCAGTACTTC
clone_size: NA; d_call: TRBD2; v_call: TRBV6-1; j_call: TRBJ2-5; cdr3_aa: CASSEALAGGLETQYF; cdr3_nt: TGTGCCAGCAGTGAAGCCCTAGCGGGGGGGCTCGAGACCCAGTACTTC